This TCR beta chain was recovered during a study of blood T cells in healthy people across ages. This clonotype was counted between two and nine times. The antigen is unknown. The ends were cut back, 3 bases at V and 7 bases at J, with 13 bases in the middle. The CDR3 totals 15 residues. In germline, CDR1 is SGHTA, CDR2 FQGTGA. Study-level points and caveats: There were more naive CD4+ cells and higher diversity in long-lived donors than in aged donors.

PCR was performed a second time for about 6 to 11 cycles using a sample-barcoded 5' primer and a J-beta primer mix. Each CDR3 protein gets one entry after TCRdb re-called the 5' RACE reads with MiXCR. The table shows about 760,000 distinct CDR3 sequences, with 56% occurring only once. The TCR was taken from a man aged 35 to 55 in good health. Sequencing input: blood. This chain joins TRBV7-3 and TRBJ1-6; D unresolved. CDR3 sequence reads: CASSFNAGLNSPLHF. CDR3 in DNA: TGTGCCAGCAGCTTCAACGCGGGCCTAAATTCACCCCTCCACTTT.